The T cell receptor (beta chain) described here comes from a study of control samples from healthy donors and cancer patients (dated by TCRdb to 2020 to 2022). V is clipped by 1 base and J by 1 base, and the sequence between their germline boundaries is 7 bases long. CDR1 and CDR2, per the germline V gene (reference sequence), are SEHNR and FQNEAQ. The CDR3, cysteine through phenylalanine, is 14 amino acids long. Of all the DNA, just the CDR3 is kept, 42 bases in frame from base 1. Notes on this clone: Its binding antigen is unknown. No much larger clone is present one base from it, and per-base qualities are unavailable.

The library relied on the immunoSEQ multiplex PCR assay. What TCRdb holds here is the immuneACCESS table cut down to in-frame rearrangements. Part of the clones is not present; checked against another copy, under half of the missing clones reflect an unresolved V gene, and the others are unexplained. Recorded for this sample are about 110,000 clones; about 80% of them occurred a single time. The top ten constitute about 7% of the sample. Material for sequencing was blood. This clonotype originated in a man between 18 and 29 years old in good health. The chain joins TRBV7-9 to TRBJ2-5; a weak D assignment points to TRBD2 (6 bases agree). The CDR3 loop reads CASSLVGGQETQYF. The DNA is as follows: TGTGCCAGCAGCTTAGTCGGGGGCCAAGAGACCCAGTACTTC.